This TCR beta chain was observed in a study of blood T cell repertoires in COVID-19 (dated by TCRdb to about 2020). Background for the entire study: Samples covering the acute and convalescent phases of COVID-19 were provided by collaborators in the United States, Italy and Spain. The material from the prospective study consisted of cDNA or gDNA derived from T cells, B-cell-depleted T cells, or PBMCs. Samples were obtained from the ongoing ImmuneRACE study (first 160 participants) and from 950 to 1,500 subjects provided by 6 global collaborators. The dataset comprised deeply sampled blood TCRbeta repertoires from subjects exposed to, actively infected with, or recovered from COVID-19. A freely available public database, intended as a resource for researchers studying the immune response to SARS-CoV-2, is where the repertoires were released. Nearly every sample came with metadata listing a de-identified subject ID, COVID-19 status, age in years and sex. Where available, HLA class I and class II types were obtained from metadata supplied by the sample provider rather than from assay-based typing. General findings and caveats noted by the study authors: The quantity of clinical and demographic metadata differed by source and by participant and was supplied without curation.

TCRbeta CDR3 regions were amplified from genomic DNA using the immunoSEQ Assay, a bias-controlled multiplex PCR. The paper's data handling went like this. Nucleated cell counts per sample were estimated from amplification of reference gene primers within the assay. Sequence reads were collapsed and filtered to measure the absolute abundance of every unique TCRbeta CDR3 rearrangement. Productive Simpson clonality was computed per sample as the square root of Simpson's diversity index over productive rearrangements. TCRdb took this table from immuneACCESS and kept in-frame rearrangements with V and J called. Such tables lack part of the clones; where checked against another copy, unresolved V genes explain under half of the gap, and the rest is unexplained. The V and J calls and clone size are taken from that table; D and trimming were inferred from the DNA. The sample includes about 160,000 clones, with just under 95% observed a single time. Together, the top ten hold roughly 5% of the sample.

Each collaborating institution followed its own protocols to collect whole blood in K2EDTA tubes. For TCRbeta analysis, collaborators shipped samples in one of three forms: frozen whole blood, isolated PBMCs, or DNA extracted from either of those sample types. The trim is 0 bases for V and 7 bases for J, with a gap of 15 bases between the germline ends. Sequences LGHNA (CDR1) and YNFKEQ (CDR2) are obtained from the germline V gene. Including cysteine and phenylalanine, the CDR3 has 16 amino acids. The read is trimmed to its CDR3 DNA, 48 bases read in frame from base 1. As for this clone: The antigen it binds to is not known. Base qualities are not at hand, and no much larger clone is one base apart.

The chain employs TRBV4-2 and TRBJ2-2; matching of 7 bases hints at TRBD1 as the D gene. The sequencing input was peripheral blood. The clonotype was recovered from a woman aged 45-59 years with acute or convalescent COVID-19. CDR3 sequence: CASSQEGGQLFGELFF. The nucleotide sequence reads as follows: TGTGCCAGCAGCCAAGAGGGGGGACAGTTATTCGGGGAGCTGTTTTTT.